Each of the 32 T cell receptor beta chains below was sequenced from the same sample in a study of blood T cell repertoires in COVID-19. Here immunoSEQ multiplex PCR was the method, and the copy in TCRdb shows in-frame clones only, minus some. This table holds under 200,000 clones, around 83% found once. The sample taken for sequencing was peripheral blood. Every receptor here comes from a woman at least 80 years old with acute or convalescent COVID-19.

The rearrangement joins TRBV7-2 to TRBJ1-1; perhaps TRBD1 as D (6 bases). Germline values: CDR1 SGHTA, CDR2 FQGNSA. This CDR3 spans 14 amino acids. The V end lost 2 bases, the J end lost 5 bases, and 12 bases lay between the germline ends. The CDR3 here is CASSLKPTGTEAFF. Here the CDR3 DNA reads TGTGCCAGCAGCTTAAAACCAACAGGGACTGAAGCTTTCTTT.

The rearrangement uses TRBV4-3 and TRBJ2-5; 12 bases are a match to TRBD2. Germline values: CDR1 LGHNA, CDR2 YSLEER. The CDR3 covers 19 residues. With 4 bases clipped from V and 4 bases from J, the junction kept 16 bases outside the gene matches. The DNA for the CDR3 is TGCGCCAGCAGCCGGAGAAATCCAGCTGGACTAGCGGGGCGAGAGACCCAGTACTTC. Translation gives CASSRRNPAGLAGRETQYF.

This clone was seen a handful of times. The V gene is TRBV5-4, the J gene TRBJ2-1; 14 bases fit TRBD2. Germline CDR1 and CDR2: SGHNT and YYREEE (reference sequence). V gave up 2 bases and J gave up 10 bases; unmatched junction bases: 5. The CDR3 length is 15 residues. The CDR3 loop reads CASSLGTSGSGEQFF. CDR3 DNA sequence: TGTGCCAGCAGCTTAGGGACTAGCGGGAGTGGGGAGCAGTTCTTC.

The chain joins TRBV6-2 or TRBV6-3 to TRBJ2-3; tentative D call: TRBD2 (6 bases). The CDR3 is 11 amino acids. V was trimmed by 4 bases and J by 8 bases, leaving 7 bases between them. Per germline, CDR1 MNHEY and CDR2 SVGEGT. CDR3 amino acids: CASSSGATQYF. CDR3 DNA sequence: TGTGCCAGCAGTTCGGGAGCTACGCAGTATTTT.

This chain links TRBV9 with TRBJ2-7; 7 bases fit TRBD1. Germline V gives CDR1 SGDLS, CDR2 YYNGEE. With 3 bases clipped from V and 4 bases from J, the junction kept 13 bases outside the gene matches. The CDR3 runs to 16 residues. This chain's CDR3 is CASSDRPGQDLYEQYF. The CDR3 DNA reads TGTGCCAGCAGCGACCGACCTGGACAGGATTTATACGAGCAGTACTTC. The variable domain in full, with the rest retrieved from reference TRBV9 and TRBJ2-7, is DSGVTQTPKHLITATGQRVTLRCSPRSGDLSVYWYQQSLDQGLQFLIQYYNGEERAKGNILERFSAQQFPDLHSELNLSSLELGDSALYFCASSDRPGQDLYEQYFGPGTRLTVT.

V and J are TRBV27 and TRBJ2-5; D may be TRBD2 (5 bases). Germline V gene lookup returns CDR1 MNHEY and CDR2 SMNVEV (reference sequence). Deletions cut 2 bases from V and 5 bases from J, with 21 bases between. The CDR3 runs to 17 residues. CDR3: CASSLRPGQAARETQYF. The CDR3 nucleotides are TGTGCCAGCAGTTTACGCCCAGGTCAAGCGGCAAGGGAGACCCAGTACTTC.

The gene calls are TRBV7-2 and TRBJ1-2, with D maybe TRBD1 (5 bases). The CDR3 is 12 residues long. Germline loops: CDR1 SGHTA, CDR2 FQGNSA. Trimming removed 5 bases from V and 8 bases from J, with 12 bases in between. In DNA form, the CDR3 reads TGTGCCAGCAGCCGTGACAGCTCCGGCTACACCTTC. Encoded protein: CASSRDSSGYTF. The full variable domain, rest sourced from reference TRBV7-2 and TRBJ1-2, is GAGVSQSPSNKVTEKGKDVELRCDPISGHTALYWYRQSLGQGLEFLIYFQGNSAPDKSGLPSDRFSAERTGGSVSTLTIQRTQQEDSAVYLCASSRDSSGYTFGSGTRLTVV.

The chain has TRBV5-5 and TRBJ2-7, with 11 bases aligning to TRBD2. There are 15 residues in the CDR3. V was pared by 0 bases and J by 6 bases, with 5 bases of the junction left unmatched. Germline CDR1 reads SGHKS; CDR2 reads YYEKEE (reference sequence). CDR3 sequence reads: CASSLVLAGAGEQYF. The CDR3 nucleotides read TGTGCCAGCAGCTTGGTACTAGCGGGAGCAGGCGAGCAGTACTTC.

The chain carries TRBV20-1 and TRBJ1-2, with TRBD1 as a possible D gene (5 bases). Per the germline V gene, CDR1 is DFQATT and CDR2 is SNEGSKA (reference sequence). The V and J ends lost 3 bases and 4 bases respectively, with 18 bases between them. The CDR3 runs 15 residues. CDR3 sequence: CSASSRQSDTYGYTF. CDR3 bases: TGCAGTGCTAGTTCCAGACAGTCCGACACCTATGGCTACACCTTC.

The chain uses TRBV7-2 and TRBJ2-6; 8 bases are a match to TRBD1. Germline-derived CDR1 and CDR2 are SGHTA and FQGNSA. Trimming took 3 bases from V and 0 from J; bases not matched to a gene: 1. The CDR3 loop spans 16 amino acids. CDR3 loop: CASSLDRVSGANVLTF. The DNA for the CDR3 is TGTGCCAGCAGCTTGGACAGGGTCTCTGGGGCCAACGTCCTGACTTTC. Together with reference TRBV7-2 and TRBJ2-6, the CDR3 gives the full variable domain: GAGVSQSPSNKVTEKGKDVELRCDPISGHTALYWYRQSLGQGLEFLIYFQGNSAPDKSGLPSDRFSAERTGGSVSTLTIQRTQQEDSAVYLCASSLDRVSGANVLTFGAGSRLTVL.

The rearrangement uses TRBV27 and TRBJ1-6, with TRBD1 matching 9 bases. In germline, CDR1 is MNHEY, CDR2 SMNVEV (reference sequence). J lost 3 bases, V lost 5 bases, and 5 bases had no gene match. This CDR3 has 16 residues. The chain's CDR3 is CASSLRQGVYNSPLHF. CDR3 DNA: TGTGCCAGCAGTCTGCGACAGGGGGTCTATAATTCACCCCTCCACTTT.

This clone was seen a few times. The chain links TRBV18 to TRBJ2-2; D not certain. The CDR3 spans 16 residues. Germline CDR1 KGHSH, CDR2 LQKENI. With 4 bases removed from V and 0 bases from J, the gap between germline ends came to 12 bases. CDR3 sequence (DNA): TGTGCCAGCTCACTCTTTGGCTCCGCGAACACCGGGGAGCTGTTTTTT. Translation gives CASSLFGSANTGELFF.

The chain links TRBV6-6 to TRBJ2-2, with 7 positions matching TRBD2. Germline trimming cut 7 bases from V and 2 bases from J; bases unmatched to any gene: 7. This CDR3 spans 15 amino acids. Germline values: CDR1 MNHNY, CDR2 SVGAGI (reference sequence). The CDR3 here is CASNNRDYNTGELFF. DNA of the CDR3: TGTGCCAGCAACAATCGGGACTACAACACCGGGGAGCTGTTTTTT.

The chain has TRBV25-1 and TRBJ2-5, with a weak D call TRBD2 (7 bases). Trimming stripped 1 base from V and 5 bases from J, with 14 bases between. Germline CDR1 is MGHDK and CDR2 is SYGVNS. This CDR3 spans 15 amino acids. CDR3 coding DNA: TGTGCCAGCAGTGAATCAAGGGGGGGCGCGGAGACCCAGTACTTC. Translating it yields CASSESRGGAETQYF.

V usage is TRBV5-1 and J usage is TRBJ2-1, with 14 bases aligning to TRBD2. The CDR3 contains 15 residues. Germline V CDR1 and CDR2: SGHRS, YFSETQ. After removal of 3 bases from V and 7 bases from J, the junction contained 3 bases not matched to a gene. The CDR3 DNA sequence: TGCGCCAGCAGCTCCGGGACTAGCGGGGGAAATGAGCAGTTCTTC. Translating gives CASSSGTSGGNEQFF.

The genes are TRBV6-5 and TRBJ1-2; 7 nucleotides align to TRBD1. V shed 3 bases, J shed 8 bases, and the junction held 9 bases outside the gene matches. The germline V gene encodes CDR1 MNHEY and CDR2 SVGAGI. The CDR3 length is 14 residues. The CDR3 DNA follows: TGTGCCAGCAGTTATTTGACAGGGAAAAGGGGCTACACCTTC. It yields the protein CASSYLTGKRGYTF.

The chain recombines TRBV2 with TRBJ1-4; D perhaps matches TRBD1 (6 bases). Trimming took 5 bases from V and 5 from J, leaving 12 bases between them. This CDR3 is 14 amino acids long. CDR1 and CDR2 (germline): SNHLY, FYNNEI. CDR3 DNA: TGTGCCAGCAGTAGACAGGTATCGAATGAAAAACTGTTTTTT. Residues: CASSRQVSNEKLFF. Combining the CDR3 with reference TRBV2 and TRBJ1-4 gives the whole variable domain EPEVTQTPSHQVTQMGQEVILRCVPISNHLYFYWYRQILGQKVEFLVSFYNNEISEKSEIFDDQFSVERPDGSNFTLKIRSTKLEDSAMYFCASSRQVSNEKLFFGSGTQLSVL.

The genes are TRBV30 and TRBJ2-5; TRBD1 matches 9 bases. CDR3 size: 15 residues. CDR1 and CDR2 from the germline V gene are GTSNPN and SVGIG (reference sequence). Unmatched junction bases numbered 7, after V lost 2 bases and J lost 3 bases. DNA for the CDR3: TGTGCCTGGAGTCTCCATGGGACAGGGAAAGAGACCCAGTACTTC. As protein: CAWSLHGTGKETQYF.

The chain links TRBV29-1 to TRBJ2-7; 10 bases are shared with TRBD1. J gave up 4 bases and V 7 bases, and 10 bases lay outside the gene matches. The CDR3 runs to 14 residues. CDR1 is SQVTM, CDR2 ANQGSEA, per germline. The CDR3: CSAIRRTGGYEQYF. The DNA for the CDR3 is TGCAGCGCTATCCGCCGGACAGGGGGGTACGAGCAGTACTTC.

J is TRBJ2-3 and V is TRBV5-1, with D possibly TRBD1 on 6 matching bases. Germline CDR1 reads SGHRS; CDR2 reads YFSETQ. There are 15 residues in the CDR3. V lost 0 bases and J lost 3, with 11 bases in between. CDR3 sequence: CASSLGQVETDTQYF. CDR3 sequence (DNA): TGCGCCAGCAGCTTGGGACAGGTGGAAACAGATACGCAGTATTTT.

This clone is a singleton in its sample. This specimen includes other DNA sequences encoding the same CDR3. The J gene is TRBJ2-1, the V gene TRBV9; tentatively, D is TRBD2 (6 bases). CDR1 and CDR2 (germline): SGDLS, YYNGEE. V was pared by 7 bases and J by 2 bases, with 10 bases between. This CDR3 has 13 residues. CDR3 region: CASSGGTYNEQFF. CDR3 in DNA: TGTGCCAGCTCCGGGGGTACCTACAATGAGCAGTTCTTC.

The rearrangement links TRBV28 to TRBJ1-2; D is undetermined. The V gene lost 7 bases and the J gene lost 1 base, with 16 bases spanning the gap. Germline CDR1 reads MDHEN; CDR2 reads SYDVKM. There are 15 residues in the CDR3. The CDR3 nucleotides are TGTGCCAGCACTATGGGCGGGTTTTATAACTATGGCTACACCTTC. The encoded protein is CASTMGGFYNYGYTF.

The CDR3 reads CASRGGHTTNEKLFF. In nucleotides, the CDR3 is TGTGCCAGCAGGGGCGGACACACAACTAATGAAAAACTGTTTTTT. This chain uses TRBV2 with TRBJ1-4, with D tentatively TRBD1 (5 bases). V shed 6 bases and J shed 0 bases, with 11 bases lying between them. Germline-derived CDR1 and CDR2 are SNHLY and FYNNEI. This CDR3 region has 15 residues.

This clone was counted a single time. The chain uses TRBV4-3 and TRBJ1-1, with TRBD1 as a possible D gene (6 bases). Per the germline V gene, CDR1 is LGHNA and CDR2 is YSLEER. CDR3 size: 15 residues. The ends were cut back, 4 bases at V and 5 bases at J, with 17 bases in the middle. This CDR3 reads CASSRGIGGGTEAFF. CDR3 sequence (DNA): TGCGCCAGCAGCCGGGGCATAGGGGGTGGAACTGAAGCTTTCTTT.

This chain connects TRBV7-9 to TRBJ2-7; D unclear. Trimming left V 5 bases short and J 2 bases short, with 19 bases between. Germline V lookup: CDR1 SEHNR, CDR2 FQNEAQ (reference sequence). The CDR3 runs to 16 residues. CDR3 loop: CASSTYLGTYPYEQYF. DNA of the CDR3: TGTGCCAGCAGCACATATCTAGGAACTTATCCCTACGAGCAGTACTTC.

V and J are TRBV19 and TRBJ1-2; 9 bases are shared with TRBD1. The CDR3 covers 17 residues. Losses at the gene ends were 2 bases for V and 2 bases for J; bases not matched to a gene: 9. The V gene's germline CDR1 is LNHDA and CDR2 SQIVND (reference sequence). DNA of the CDR3: TGTGCCAGTAGTATATGGGGACAGGGACCAAACAACTATGGCTACACCTTC. Encoded protein: CASSIWGQGPNNYGYTF.

Regarding this clone: At the DNA level, this CDR3 is encoded by other sequences in the same sample as well. The chain is built from TRBV5-1 and TRBJ1-2, with a weak D call TRBD1 (5 bases). Germline lookup yields CDR1 SGHRS and CDR2 YFSETQ. CDR3 size: 13 residues. The V gene lost 2 bases and the J gene lost 8 bases, with 13 bases spanning the gap. CDR3 nucleotide sequence: TGCGCCAGCAGCTTTGGCCAGGGAGGAGGCTACACCTTC. Its protein product is CASSFGQGGGYTF. Drawing the rest from reference TRBV5-1 and TRBJ1-2, the complete variable domain is KAGVTQTPRYLIKTRGQQVTLSCSPISGHRSVSWYQQTPGQGLQFLFEYFSETQRNKGNFPGRFSGRQFSNSRSEMNVSTLELGDSALYLCASSFGQGGGYTFGSGTRLTVV.

In the case of this clone: This may be a read error: a much more frequent sequence differs by one nucleotide. The chain has TRBV7-3 and TRBJ1-1; D is possibly TRBD1 (5 bases). V was pared by 2 bases and J by 2 bases, with 6 bases between. The CDR3 covers 13 residues. Germline V gene data show CDR1 as SGHTA and CDR2 as FQGTGA. Here the CDR3 DNA reads TGTGCCAGCAGCTTAGACAGCAACACTGAAGCTTTCTTT. Amino acids: CASSLDSNTEAFF.

The genes are TRBV10-3 and TRBJ2-7; the match to TRBD1 covers 9 bases. This CDR3 has 13 amino acids. Germline values: CDR1 ENHRY, CDR2 SYGVKD. The trim removed 10 bases at V and 5 bases at J, leaving 9 bases unmatched. This CDR3 is CATRGQGENEQYF. Written as DNA, the CDR3 is TGTGCCACCCGGGGACAGGGTGAAAACGAGCAGTACTTC.

This chain joins TRBV19 and TRBJ2-2; TRBD2 is a possible D gene (5 bases). Germline CDR1 reads LNHDA; CDR2 reads SQIVND (reference sequence). V lost 7 bases to trimming and J lost 6 bases, with 18 bases between them. The CDR3 covers 15 residues. The CDR3 is CASMVSGDWAGELFF. Written as DNA, the CDR3 is TGTGCCAGTATGGTGAGCGGAGATTGGGCCGGGGAGCTGTTTTTT. Full variable domain (outside the CDR3, taken from reference TRBV19 and TRBJ2-2): DGGITQSPKYLFRKEGQNVTLSCEQNLNHDAMYWYRQDPGQGLRLIYYSQIVNDFQKGDIAEGYSVSREKKESFPLTVTSAQKNPTAFYLCASMVSGDWAGELFFGEGSRLTVL.

This clone appeared once. J is TRBJ1-5 and V is TRBV28; tentative D call: TRBD1 (6 bases). Trimming removed 6 bases from V and 1 base from J, with 13 bases in between. The CDR3 runs to 15 residues. The germline gives CDR1 MDHEN, CDR2 SYDVKM. This chain's CDR3 is CASRHRDTSNQPQHF. CDR3 nucleotides: TGTGCCAGCAGACACCGGGACACCAGCAATCAGCCCCAGCATTTT.

The chain combines TRBV30 with TRBJ1-6; the match to TRBD1 covers 10 bases. Trimming cost V 4 bases and J 10 bases; bases outside gene matches: 10. The CDR3 sequence is 15 residues long. CDR1 is GTSNPN and CDR2 is SVGIG in the germline V gene (reference sequence). CDR3 amino acids: CAWKRGGTGVSPLHF. CDR3 DNA: TGTGCCTGGAAAAGAGGGGGGACAGGGGTCTCACCCCTCCACTTT.